What follows are 14 T cell receptor beta chains derived from one specimen sequenced in a study of blood T cell repertoires in COVID-19. Repertoires were generated with immunoSEQ multiplex PCR, while TCRdb's copy carries only in-frame clones and drops some. The data show fewer than 250,000 clones, 80% to 95% seen once. The sample comprised peripheral blood. Source of these receptors: a man aged 55 to 70 with COVID-19, enrolled during active disease.

The rearrangement links TRBV7-9 to TRBJ2-7, with TRBD1 as a possible D gene (6 bases). V was cut by 4 bases and J by 2 bases, with 9 bases left in between. CDR3 length: 13 amino acids. Germline V gene sequence: CDR1 SEHNR, CDR2 FQNEAQ (reference sequence). CDR3 bases: TGTGCCAGCAGCTATAGGGGGACCTACGAGCAGTACTTC. It codes for CASSYRGTYEQYF.

The chain carries TRBV7-2 and TRBJ2-7; 9 bases align to TRBD2. This CDR3 has 15 residues. Germline CDR1 SGHTA, CDR2 FQGNSA. J was trimmed by 2 bases and V by 4 bases; bases with no gene match: 6. Here the CDR3 reads CASSSAGGPAYEQYF. The DNA for the CDR3 is TGTGCCAGCAGCTCCGCGGGGGGGCCTGCCTACGAGCAGTACTTC. Looking up the rest from reference TRBV7-2 and TRBJ2-7 gives the full variable domain: GAGVSQSPSNKVTEKGKDVELRCDPISGHTALYWYRQSLGQGLEFLIYFQGNSAPDKSGLPSDRFSAERTGGSVSTLTIQRTQQEDSAVYLCASSSAGGPAYEQYFGPGTRLTVT.

The chain recombines TRBV6-1 with TRBJ1-6; TRBD1 might be the D (6 bases). Trimming stripped 3 bases from V and 7 bases from J, with 16 bases between. CDR1 MNHNS and CDR2 SASEGT come from the germline V gene. The CDR3 covers 16 residues. CDR3 DNA sequence: TGTGCCAGCAGTGAGGTTCTGGACAGATTAAATTCACCCCTCCACTTT. It specifies CASSEVLDRLNSPLHF.

V is TRBV6-1 and J is TRBJ1-4; 11 bases align to TRBD1. The length of the CDR3 is 17 residues. Germline V CDR1 and CDR2: MNHNS, SASEGT. The V and J ends lost 0 bases and 10 bases, in that order; junction bases with no gene match: 10. CDR3 coding DNA: TGTGCCAGCAGTGAAGCGCTTCGAGGGACAGGGGGGGGAAAACTGTTTTTT. Its translation: CASSEALRGTGGGKLFF.

The chain couples TRBV24-1 to TRBJ2-3; 9 bases match TRBD1. The germline CDR1 and CDR2 sequences are KGHDR and SFDVKD. The junction had 11 bases not matched to a gene; V was cut back by 2 bases and J by 6 bases. The CDR3 loop spans 17 amino acids. CDR3 region: CATSDSTTGQGMDTQYF. The CDR3 nucleotides are TGTGCCACCAGTGATTCAACGACGGGACAGGGAATGGATACGCAGTATTTT.

The V gene is TRBV6-5, the J gene TRBJ1-5; 7 bases align to TRBD1. CDR1 is MNHEY, CDR2 SVGAGI, per germline. CDR3 size: 12 residues. Trimming cost V 6 bases and J 6 bases; bases outside gene matches: 2. CDR3 in DNA: TGTGCCAGCAGCACAGGGGTTCAGCCCCAGCATTTT. Its translation is CASSTGVQPQHF.

This clone was recorded once. This rearrangement joins TRBV6-2 or TRBV6-3 to TRBJ1-2; 7 bases line up with TRBD1. The V gene end was trimmed by 6 bases and the J gene end by 5 bases; junction bases not matched to a gene: 12. There are 15 residues in the CDR3. Germline CDR1 and CDR2: MNHEY and SVGEGT. CDR3 sequence (DNA): TGTGCCAGCAGCCGACCGACAGGGCTTTTTTATGGCTACACCTTC. Protein: CASSRPTGLFYGYTF.

The chain has TRBV12-2 and TRBJ1-1; TRBD1 reflects the table's D call only, with no check against the DNA. TRBV12-2 is listed as a pseudogene. The CDR3 has 21 residues. CDR3 nucleotide sequence: TGTGCAAGTCGCTTCTTCCCCGGGACAGGGGGCCCTTCGAATCTGAACACTGAAGCTTTCTTT. Its translation is CASRFFPGTGGPSNLNTEAFF.

This chain uses TRBV12-5 with TRBJ1-4; 7 bases agree with TRBD1. The CDR3 extends over 15 amino acids. Germline V gives CDR1 LGHNT, CDR2 FRNRAP. V shed 5 bases, J shed 4 bases, and the junction held 7 bases outside the gene matches. CDR3 bases: TGTGCTAGTGGTCAGGGGGGACAGCTTAATGAAAAACTGTTTTTT. Protein product: CASGQGGQLNEKLFF.

V is TRBV2 and J is TRBJ2-7; 8 nucleotides line up with TRBD1. Looked up from germline, CDR1 is SNHLY and CDR2 is FYNNEI. The V and J ends lost 6 bases and 4 bases, in that order; junction bases with no gene match: 11. The CDR3 runs 15 residues. The CDR3 region has the DNA TGTGCCAGCAGAGCTTCGGACAGGGCTAGATACGAGCAGTACTTC. This translates into CASRASDRARYEQYF.

CDR3 sequence: CASSLGTSEQFF. CDR3 nucleotides: TGTGCCAGCAGCTTAGGGACTAGTGAGCAGTTCTTC. The chain uses TRBV7-9 and TRBJ2-1; TRBD2 aligns across 7 bases. The CDR3 is 12 residues long. Germline trimming cut 1 base from V and 9 bases from J; bases unmatched to any gene: 0. The germline gives CDR1 SEHNR, CDR2 FQNEAQ (reference sequence).

V is TRBV6-4 and J is TRBJ1-4; TRBD1 is a possible D gene (6 bases). Germline-derived CDR1 and CDR2 are MRHNA and SNTAGT. CDR3 length: 15 residues. Deletions cut 5 bases from V and 8 bases from J, with 18 bases between. The CDR3 sequence: CASSPSGGAGEKLFF. CDR3 sequence (DNA): TGTGCCAGCAGTCCCTCGGGGGGGGCTGGAGAAAAACTGTTTTTT.

The chain joins TRBV3-1 (or the pseudogene TRBV3-2) to TRBJ2-2; 9 bases map to TRBD1. Germline V gene lookup returns CDR1 LGHDT and CDR2 YNNKEL (reference sequence). The J segment lost 6 bases and the V segment lost 4 bases, leaving 12 bases of the junction unmatched. This CDR3 comprises 17 residues. CDR3 in DNA: TGTGCCAGCAGCCCTTATACGGGACAGGGATCGGCCGGGGAGCTGTTTTTT. Amino acid sequence: CASSPYTGQGSAGELFF.

This clone showed up just a few times. The rearrangement uses TRBV6-5 and TRBJ1-2; 10 bases line up with TRBD1. This CDR3 has 14 amino acids. Germline CDR1 and CDR2: MNHEY and SVGAGI. J was trimmed by 4 bases and V by 7 bases; bases with no gene match: 6. The CDR3 region is CASTRTGGIYGYTF. Here the CDR3 DNA reads TGTGCCAGCACTAGGACAGGGGGGATCTATGGCTACACCTTC.